This note documents a single T cell receptor (beta chain) sequence. What it binds is unknown. The V gene's germline CDR1 is MGHDK and CDR2 SYGVNS. The CDR3 contains 15 residues. J was trimmed by 6 bases and V by 1 base; bases with no gene match: 9. The data originate from a study of cytomegalovirus exposure and HLA in healthy donors. The study, taken as a whole, reports: With later analysis, a missense DCLRE1C variant became linked to TCR beta V- and J-gene trimming.

With 60 Vbeta and 13 Jbeta primers, the PCR was carried out. This table comes from immunoSEQ multiplex PCR, and its TCRdb copy is limited to in-frame clones, with some not included. This table has around 30,000 clones, around nine tenths appearing once. Every donor was a healthy person donating bone marrow. Though nominally healthy at sampling, donors likely had unrecorded immune exposures. The sequenced sample was PBMCs. This chain connects TRBV25-1 to TRBJ2-7; 7 nucleotides align to TRBD1. The origin of this receptor is a boy under 18 in good health and CMV-seronegative. This CDR3 is CASSESTGALGEQYF. The CDR3, as DNA: TGTGCCAGCAGTGAATCCACAGGGGCCCTCGGCGAGCAGTACTTC.